A single sample is the source of the 19 T cell receptor beta chains below, sequenced in a study of T cell responses to AZD1222 COVID-19 vaccine. The protocol was immunoSEQ multiplex PCR, while the TCRdb copy is restricted to in-frame clones and leaves out a portion. Of 150,000 or so clones in the sample, 70% to 90% were seen once. The material was peripheral blood, obtained on day 0 of AZD1222 vaccination. The receptors stem from an adult in good health.

The J gene is TRBJ2-2, the V gene TRBV7-2, with 8 positions matching TRBD1. CDR3 size: 15 residues. Unmatched junction bases numbered 9, after V lost 3 bases and J lost 9 bases. CDR1 is SGHTA, CDR2 FQGNSA, per germline. The CDR3 loop reads CASSLGAQGARELFF. The CDR3 bases are TGTGCCAGCAGCTTGGGAGCCCAGGGGGCGCGGGAGCTGTTTTTT.

CDR3 nucleotides: TGTGCCAGCAGTCTGGGAATTGGGGAGCAGTACTTC. It codes for CASSLGIGEQYF. V usage is TRBV27 and J usage is TRBJ2-7; no firm D call. The CDR3 is 12 amino acids. Germline-derived CDR1 and CDR2 are MNHEY and SMNVEV (reference sequence). Between the trimmed V and J ends, which lost 5 bases and 7 bases, there was a span of 12 bases.

The gene calls are TRBV13 and TRBJ2-2, with 13 bases fitting TRBD2. Per germline, CDR1 PRHDT and CDR2 FYEKMQ (reference sequence). The J segment lost 0 bases and the V segment lost 5 bases, leaving 15 bases of the junction unmatched. The CDR3 is made up of 21 amino acids. CDR3 sequence (DNA): TGTGCCAGCAGCCCCTGGACTAGCGGGGGCCCTCTTAATTCGAACACCGGGGAGCTGTTTTTT. This encodes CASSPWTSGGPLNSNTGELFF.

The CDR3 sequence is CASSLAGGGGKTEAFF. For the CDR3, the DNA is TGCGCCAGCAGCTTGGCTGGGGGGGGAGGGAAAACTGAAGCTTTCTTT. V and J are TRBV5-1 and TRBJ1-1, with a weak D call TRBD1 (5 bases). Per germline, CDR1 SGHRS and CDR2 YFSETQ. Trimming pared 0 bases from V and 5 bases from J, leaving 17 bases between. CDR3 size: 16 residues.

The chain carries TRBV12-3 or TRBV12-4 and TRBJ1-1; D is unresolved. This CDR3 region has 11 residues. Deletions cut 6 bases from V and 7 bases from J, with 9 bases between. For the CDR3, the DNA is TGTGCCAGCAGCAAAGTAAGTGAAGCTTTCTTT. This sequence encodes CASSKVSEAFF.

The V and J genes are TRBV6-5 and TRBJ1-5, with D unclear. Per the germline V gene, CDR1 is MNHEY and CDR2 is SVGAGI. CDR3 length: 15 amino acids. With 0 bases removed from V and 6 bases from J, the gap between germline ends came to 12 bases. The CDR3 loop is CASSYSEVSGQPQHF. For the CDR3, the DNA is TGTGCCAGCAGTTACTCGGAAGTAAGCGGTCAGCCCCAGCATTTT.

The CDR3 region is CASSQDIAANEQFF. In DNA, the CDR3 is TGTGCCAGCAGCCAAGATATAGCGGCAAATGAGCAGTTCTTC. V and J are TRBV4-2 and TRBJ2-1; weak D call: TRBD2 (6 bases). V dropped 0 bases and J dropped 7 bases, with 10 bases sitting between them. CDR1 and CDR2 from the germline V gene are LGHNA and YNFKEQ. There are 14 residues in the CDR3.

V and J are TRBV19 and TRBJ1-2; TRBD1 aligns across 9 bases. The CDR3 spans 14 residues. V gave up 6 bases and J gave up 5 bases; unmatched junction bases: 7. Germline V gives CDR1 LNHDA, CDR2 SQIVND (reference sequence). Written as DNA, the CDR3 is TGTGCCAGTAGCTCCGGGACAGGGCCTTATGGCTACACCTTC. This sequence encodes CASSSGTGPYGYTF.

This chain joins TRBV7-9 and TRBJ2-3; D ambiguous. Looked up from germline, CDR1 is SEHNR and CDR2 is FQNEAQ (reference sequence). This CDR3 comprises 18 residues. Trimming pared 4 bases from V and 0 bases from J, leaving 20 bases between. The CDR3 loop is CASSSTLYDPTSTDTQYF. CDR3 coding DNA: TGTGCCAGCAGCTCGACCCTTTATGACCCTACAAGCACAGATACGCAGTATTTT.

This clone was recorded only once. The chain carries TRBV27 and TRBJ1-1; unclear D gene. Germline CDR1 MNHEY, CDR2 SMNVEV (reference sequence). V was clipped by 3 bases and J by 6 bases, with 11 bases between them. CDR3 length: 13 amino acids. CDR3 DNA: TGTGCCAGCAGTTTGGTATTTTCAGCTGAAGCTTTCTTT. Protein product: CASSLVFSAEAFF.

This sequence joins TRBV14 and TRBJ2-3; D could derive from TRBD1 or TRBD2 (5 bases each). CDR1 and CDR2 from the germline V gene are SGHDN and FVKESK. The V and J ends lost 3 bases and 4 bases respectively, with 20 bases between them. CDR3 length: 17 amino acids. As DNA, the CDR3 is TGTGCCAGCAGCCAGCAGGGACCCTTCCTTGGAGCAGATACGCAGTATTTT. The encoded protein is CASSQQGPFLGADTQYF.

This rearrangement joins TRBV7-2 to TRBJ1-2, with TRBD1 matching 8 bases. This CDR3 region has 15 residues. The germline gives CDR1 SGHTA, CDR2 FQGNSA. V lost 1 base and J lost 6; bases outside the gene matches: 7. In DNA form, the CDR3 reads TGTGCCAGCAGCTTAGAGAGGACAGGGAGGGATGGCTACACCTTC. It encodes CASSLERTGRDGYTF.

The chain joins TRBV3-1 (or the pseudogene TRBV3-2) to TRBJ1-1, with D maybe TRBD1 (5 bases). The V and J ends lost 4 bases and 6 bases respectively, with 12 bases between them. Germline loops: CDR1 LGHDT, CDR2 YNNKEL (reference sequence). The CDR3 covers 13 residues. The CDR3 region is CASSPRGGAEAFF. The CDR3 region has the DNA TGTGCCAGCAGCCCCCGGGGAGGGGCTGAAGCTTTCTTT.

This chain connects TRBV5-4 to TRBJ2-3, with 9 bases fitting TRBD2. Germline V CDR1 and CDR2: SGHNT, YYREEE (reference sequence). CDR3 size: 17 residues. Trimming at V came to 0 bases and at J to 4 bases, leaving 9 bases not matched to a gene. CDR3 DNA sequence: TGTGCCAGCAGCTTGGTTGGTCAGCGGGGGGCCGCAGATACGCAGTATTTT. Amino acids: CASSLVGQRGAADTQYF.

The J gene is TRBJ2-1, the V gene TRBV6-4; 14 nucleotides align to TRBD2. V trimming: 6 bases; J trimming: 8 bases; junction bases outside the gene matches: 6. The CDR3 is 15 residues long. Germline V CDR1 and CDR2: MRHNA, SNTAGT. The chain's CDR3 is CASSDGTSGSYEQFF. The CDR3 coding sequence is TGTGCCAGCAGCGATGGGACTAGCGGGAGTTATGAGCAGTTCTTC.

This chain links TRBV10-1 with TRBJ2-1; 11 nucleotides match TRBD1. Germline V CDR1 and CDR2: WNHNN, SYGVQD (reference sequence). With V trimmed by 8 bases and J by 0 bases, 15 bases remained unmatched. CDR3 length equals 19 residues. CDR3 loop: CASVLGTGGIISSYNEQFF. DNA for the CDR3: TGCGCCAGCGTCCTTGGGACAGGGGGAATCATTTCCTCCTACAATGAGCAGTTCTTC.

The chain couples TRBV3-1 (or the pseudogene TRBV3-2) to TRBJ2-1; D is ambiguous. There are 14 residues in the CDR3. From germline, CDR1 is LGHDT and CDR2 YNNKEL (reference sequence). The V and J ends lost 0 bases and 5 bases respectively, with 8 bases between them. This CDR3 is CASSQDLKNNEQFF. The DNA for the CDR3 is TGTGCCAGCAGCCAAGATCTGAAGAACAATGAGCAGTTCTTC.

The J gene is TRBJ2-1, the V gene TRBV7-9; tentative D call: TRBD2 (5 bases). The CDR3 extends over 12 amino acids. The ends were cut back, 8 bases at V and 6 bases at J, with 11 bases in the middle. The germline V gene encodes CDR1 SEHNR and CDR2 FQNEAQ (reference sequence). The CDR3: CASAPLVNEQFF. The CDR3 coding sequence is TGTGCCAGCGCTCCACTAGTCAATGAGCAGTTCTTC.

The genes are TRBV4-1 and TRBJ2-7; TRBD2 matches at 14 bases. Trimming removed 3 bases from V and 4 bases from J; junction bases left unmatched: 2. This CDR3 spans 15 amino acids. Germline V lookup: CDR1 MGHRA, CDR2 YSYEKL. CDR3 coding DNA: TGCGCCAGCAGCCACCGACTAGCGGGAGGGTACGAGCAGTACTTC. It yields the protein CASSHRLAGGYEQYF.